A selection of T cell receptor beta chains follows, all from one sample in a study of shared clonotypes between healthy human individuals. Assay: immunoSEQ multiplex PCR; the TCRdb copy retains only in-frame clones and omits some. The sample has 1,500,000 or so clones; about 98.5% are singletons. Sequenced input: naive CD4+ T cells sorted from blood. All receptors derive from a man under 40 in good health. CDR3s include the opening cysteine and the closing phenylalanine or tryptophan. The D gene is left open where the match is weak. The size of a clone is reported for some rows only, either as once, few or many, or as a class for expanded clones.

TRBV15,TRBD2,TRBJ2-7,.,TGTGCCACCAGCAGATTACCGGGCCCGGGACTAGCGAGCTACGAGCAGTACTTC,CATSRLPGPGLASYEQYF
TRBV10-3,.,TRBJ2-6,.,TGTGCCATCAGTGAGTTATCGATGTTATCCTCTGGGGCCAACGTCCTGACTTTC,CAISELSMLSSGANVLTF
TRBV27,.,TRBJ1-1,once,TGTGCCAGCAGAGTCGATCGGAACACTGAAGCTTTCTTT,CASRVDRNTEAFF
TRBV7-9,.,TRBJ1-1,.,TGTGCCAGCAGCTTAGACACAAATACTGAAGCTTTCTTT,CASSLDTNTEAFF
TRBV5-1,TRBD1,TRBJ1-1,.,TGCGCCAGCAGTGGCGGGAGGGGGCTGGGCACTGAAGCTTTCTTT,CASSGGRGLGTEAFF
TRBV10-2,.,TRBJ1-2,.,TGCGCCAGCGGTCGAGGATTTAACTATGGCTACACCTTC,CASGRGFNYGYTF
TRBV5-1,.,TRBJ2-5,once,TGCGCCAGCAGCCCGGGAAACCAAGAGACCCAGTACTTC,CASSPGNQETQYF
TRBV5-1,TRBD2,TRBJ2-7,.,TGCGCCAGCAGCCGGGACTACTCCTACGAGCAGTACTTC,CASSRDYSYEQYF
TRBV11-3,.,TRBJ2-3,.,TGTGCCAGCAGCCCCACCTCGGGGGCCAGCACAGATACGCAGTATTTT,CASSPTSGASTDTQYF
TRBV27,TRBD2,TRBJ2-1,.,TGTGCCAGCAGTCCGGAGCGGGAGTTCTACAATGAGCAGTTCTTC,CASSPEREFYNEQFF
TRBV30,.,TRBJ1-1,.,TGTGCCTGGAGTACGAGAGGGGGAGCTTTCTTT,CAWSTRGGAFF
TRBV6-1,.,TRBJ1-2,.,TGTGCCAGCAGGGTATCCGGGACCTCTGGCTACACCTTC,CASRVSGTSGYTF
TRBV6-6,.,TRBJ1-5,.,TGTGCCAGCAGTACGAGGATAGGTAGAATGAATCAGCCCCAGCATTTT,CASSTRIGRMNQPQHF
TRBV7-2,TRBD2,TRBJ2-3,.,TGTGCCAGCAGCGTTTACCGGACTAGCGGGCCCGCAGATACGCAGTATTTT,CASSVYRTSGPADTQYF
TRBV5-1,TRBD1,TRBJ2-1,.,TGCGCCAGCAGCTTGGAGGGGGCACCCTACAATGAGCAGTTCTTC,CASSLEGAPYNEQFF
TRBV5-1,TRBD2,TRBJ2-1,.,TGCGCCAGCTCCCTCGGGAGGGTCGGCAATGAGCAGTTCTTC,CASSLGRVGNEQFF
TRBV7-3,.,TRBJ2-3,.,TGTGCCAGCAGATTGGGGGTTTCGACGGATACGCAGTATTTT,CASRLGVSTDTQYF
TRBV4-1,.,TRBJ1-5,.,TGCGCCAGCAGCCAAGATCTAGGGAATAGCAATCAGCCCCAGCATTTT,CASSQDLGNSNQPQHF
TRBV4-1,.,TRBJ1-2,.,TGCGCCAGCAGCCATCCTGGGGGGGCCGGCTACACCTTC,CASSHPGGAGYTF
TRBV7-2,.,TRBJ2-7,once,TGTGCCAGCAGCCGGGGGAGGTACGAGCAGTACTTC,CASSRGRYEQYF
TRBV2,.,TRBJ2-5,.,TGTGCCAGCAGTGGACCGGGACAAACGTGGCAAGAGACCCAGTACTTC,CASSGPGQTWQETQYF
TRBV28,.,TRBJ2-6,.,TGTGCCAGCAGTTGGGGGTCTGGGGCCAACGTCCTGACTTTC,CASSWGSGANVLTF
TRBV19,.,TRBJ2-3,.,TGTGCCAGTAGAAGGGGACTTACTAGCACAGATACGCAGTATTTT,CASRRGLTSTDTQYF
TRBV7-9,.,TRBJ2-2,.,TGTGCCAGCAGCTTGGGCGGCTTTTCGGGAGTCCCCGGGGAGCTGTTTTTT,CASSLGGFSGVPGELFF
TRBV2,.,TRBJ2-7,.,TGTGCCAGCAGTTTGGGGGAGCGGGAGCAGTACTTC,CASSLGEREQYF
TRBV11-2,.,TRBJ2-7,.,TGTGCCAGCAGCTTCAACCCTTCTAAGCAATACGAGCAGTACTTC,CASSFNPSKQYEQYF
TRBV5-1,TRBD1,TRBJ2-7,.,TGCGCCAGCGGCTGGACAGGGGGCGCATACGAGCAGTACTTC,CASGWTGGAYEQYF
TRBV7-2,.,TRBJ1-2,.,TGTGCCAGCAGCCTTGGACTCCTTGTGGGCTACACCTTC,CASSLGLLVGYTF
TRBV5-5,TRBD1,TRBJ2-5,.,TGTGCCAGCAGCTTGGTGTCGGGACAGGGTTTGGAGACCCAGTACTTC,CASSLVSGQGLETQYF
TRBV15,.,TRBJ2-7,.,TGTGCCACCAGAAAAGGAGACCGGGGCCCCTTCTACGAGCAGTACTTC,CATRKGDRGPFYEQYF
TRBV12-5,.,TRBJ2-3,.,TGTGCTAGTGGTTTGGCACATCAGGGCCCAGATACGCAGTATTTT,CASGLAHQGPDTQYF
TRBV28,TRBD1,TRBJ2-7,.,TGTGCCAGCCGCGGACAGGTCCCCTACGAGCAGTACTTC,CASRGQVPYEQYF
TRBV15,TRBD2,TRBJ2-7,.,TGTGCCACCAGCGGGACTAGCGGGAGGGACCCCTACGAGCAGTACTTC,CATSGTSGRDPYEQYF
TRBV18,TRBD1,TRBJ2-7,.,TGTGCCAGCTCACCACAGGACAGGGCTATGTACGAGCAGTACTTC,CASSPQDRAMYEQYF
TRBV7-9,.,TRBJ1-5,.,TGTGCCAGCAGCTTAGATTCGGATCAGCCCCAGCATTTT,CASSLDSDQPQHF
TRBV5-5,.,TRBJ2-7,.,TGTGCCAGCAGCTACCAGGGCGGCGAGCAGTACTTC,CASSYQGGEQYF
TRBV7-9,.,TRBJ1-4,.,TGTGCCAGCAGCTTACCCCGGGGGGTCGGGTATGGAGAAAAACTGTTTTTT,CASSLPRGVGYGEKLFF
TRBV29-1,.,TRBJ2-3,.,TGCAGCGTTGAACGGACCGCAGATACGCAGTATTTT,CSVERTADTQYF
TRBV19,.,TRBJ2-2,once,TGTGCCAGTAGTATAGGGACAGCCTTCACCGGGGAGCTGTTTTTT,CASSIGTAFTGELFF
TRBV5-1,.,TRBJ1-1,.,TGCGCCAGCAGCTTGTGGCGACAGAACACTGAAGCTTTCTTT,CASSLWRQNTEAFF
TRBV7-2,TRBD1,TRBJ2-3,.,TGTGCCAGCAGCGAAGACAGGGCGAAGGATACGCAGTATTTT,CASSEDRAKDTQYF
TRBV5-1,.,TRBJ2-5,once,TGCGCCAGCAGCTTGAAGGGGGTGGAGACCCAGTACTTC,CASSLKGVETQYF
TRBV4-1,TRBD2,TRBJ2-1,.,TGCGCCAGCAGCCAAGATAGGACTAGCCCTAACAATGAGCAGTTCTTC,CASSQDRTSPNNEQFF
TRBV20-1,.,TRBJ2-7,.,TGCAGTGCTTCATACGAGCAGTACTTC,CSASYEQYF
TRBV7-3,TRBD1,TRBJ2-1,.,TGTGCCAGCAGCTTCGGACAGGGGAGATCCTACAATGAGCAGTTCTTC,CASSFGQGRSYNEQFF
TRBV7-2,.,TRBJ2-7,.,TGTGCCAGCAGCCTATATGGACAGCCCTACGAGCAGTACTTC,CASSLYGQPYEQYF
TRBV7-2,.,TRBJ1-2,.,TGTGCCAGCAGCCAGGACAGAAACTATGGCTACACCTTC,CASSQDRNYGYTF
TRBV5-4,TRBD2,TRBJ2-7,.,TGTGCCAGCAGCTTAGGACTAGCTGGGGAGCAGTACTTC,CASSLGLAGEQYF
TRBV19,.,TRBJ1-4,.,TGTGCCAGTAGTATCACAGGGCGCGCGGGGGATGAAAAACTGTTTTTT,CASSITGRAGDEKLFF
TRBV5-1,.,TRBJ1-3,.,TGCGCCAGCAGCCCTCCGACAGCTGGAAACACCATATATTTT,CASSPPTAGNTIYF